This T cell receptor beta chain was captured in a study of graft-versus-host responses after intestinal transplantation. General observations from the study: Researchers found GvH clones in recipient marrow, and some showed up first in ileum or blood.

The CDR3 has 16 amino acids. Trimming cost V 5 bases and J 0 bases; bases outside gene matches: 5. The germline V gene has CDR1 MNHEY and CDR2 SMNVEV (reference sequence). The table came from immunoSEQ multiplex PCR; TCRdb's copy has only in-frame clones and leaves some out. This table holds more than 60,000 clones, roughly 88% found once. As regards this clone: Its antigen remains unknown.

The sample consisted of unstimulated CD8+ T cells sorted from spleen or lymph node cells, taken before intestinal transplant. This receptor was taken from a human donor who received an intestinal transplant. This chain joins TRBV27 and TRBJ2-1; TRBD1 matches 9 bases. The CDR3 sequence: CASSGTGLSSYNEQFF. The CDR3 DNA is TGTGCCAGCAGTGGGACAGGGCTAAGCTCCTACAATGAGCAGTTCTTC.